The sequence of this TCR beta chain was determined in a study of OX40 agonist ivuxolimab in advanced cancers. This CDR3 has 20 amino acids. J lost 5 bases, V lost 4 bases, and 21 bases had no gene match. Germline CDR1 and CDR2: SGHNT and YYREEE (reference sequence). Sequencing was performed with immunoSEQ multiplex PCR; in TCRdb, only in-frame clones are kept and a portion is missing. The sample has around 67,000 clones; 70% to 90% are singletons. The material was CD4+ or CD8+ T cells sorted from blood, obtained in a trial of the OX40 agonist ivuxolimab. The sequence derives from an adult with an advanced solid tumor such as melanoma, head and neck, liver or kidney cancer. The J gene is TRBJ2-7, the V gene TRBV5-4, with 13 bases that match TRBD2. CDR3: CASSPRQVGLAGDKLDEQYF. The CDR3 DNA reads TGTGCCAGCAGCCCACGACAGGTCGGACTAGCGGGAGATAAACTCGACGAGCAGTACTTC.